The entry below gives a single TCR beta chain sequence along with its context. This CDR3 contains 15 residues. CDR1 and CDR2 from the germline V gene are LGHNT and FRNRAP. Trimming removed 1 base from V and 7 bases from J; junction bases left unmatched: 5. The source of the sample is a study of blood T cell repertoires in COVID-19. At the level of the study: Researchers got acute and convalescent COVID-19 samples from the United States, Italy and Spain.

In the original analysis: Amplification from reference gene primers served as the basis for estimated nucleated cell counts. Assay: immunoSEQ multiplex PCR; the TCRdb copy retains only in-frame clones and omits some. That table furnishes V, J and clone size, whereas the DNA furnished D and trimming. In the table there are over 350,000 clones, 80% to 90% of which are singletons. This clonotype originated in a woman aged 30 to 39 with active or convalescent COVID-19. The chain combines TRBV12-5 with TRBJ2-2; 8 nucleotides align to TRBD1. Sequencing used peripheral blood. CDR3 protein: CASGLDGQGHGELFF. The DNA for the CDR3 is TGTGCTAGTGGTTTGGACGGACAGGGTCACGGGGAGCTGTTTTTT. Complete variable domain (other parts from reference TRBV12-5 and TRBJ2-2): DARVTQTPRHKVTEMGQEVTMRCQPILGHNTVFWYRQTMMQGLELLAYFRNRAPLDDSGMPKDRFSAEMPDATLATLKIQPSEPRDSAVYFCASGLDGQGHGELFFGEGSRLTVL.